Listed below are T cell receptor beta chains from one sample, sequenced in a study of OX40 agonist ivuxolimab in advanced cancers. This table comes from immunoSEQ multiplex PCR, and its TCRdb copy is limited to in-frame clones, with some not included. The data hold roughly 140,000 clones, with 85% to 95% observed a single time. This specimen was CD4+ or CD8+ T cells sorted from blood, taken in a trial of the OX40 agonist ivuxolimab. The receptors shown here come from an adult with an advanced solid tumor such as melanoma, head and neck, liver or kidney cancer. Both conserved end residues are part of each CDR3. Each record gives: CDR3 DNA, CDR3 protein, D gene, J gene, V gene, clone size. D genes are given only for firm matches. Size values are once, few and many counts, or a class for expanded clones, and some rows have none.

DNA: TGCAGCGTTGTGGTCCAGGGTGGGGACATTCAGTACTTC; CDR3: CSVVVQGGDIQYF; D: NA; J: TRBJ2-4; V: TRBV29-1; size: NA
DNA: TGTGCCAGTAACGATCGGACAGGGGAATGGGGTGAGCAGTTCTTC; CDR3: CASNDRTGEWGEQFF; D: TRBD1; J: TRBJ2-1; V: TRBV19; size: NA
DNA: TGCAGTGCTATAGAGGAGACCCAGTACTTC; CDR3: CSAIEETQYF; D: NA; J: TRBJ2-5; V: TRBV20-1; size: NA
DNA: TGTGCCAGCAGTGTGGGGGCGTCCTCCTACGAGCAGTACTTC; CDR3: CASSVGASSYEQYF; D: NA; J: TRBJ2-7; V: TRBV7-2; size: NA
DNA: TGTGCCAGCAGCCGGGACAGGGGGTCGTACGAGCAGTACTTC; CDR3: CASSRDRGSYEQYF; D: TRBD1; J: TRBJ2-7; V: TRBV7-2; size: NA
DNA: TGCGCCAGCAGCCAGGCAACTAATGAAAAACTGTTTTTT; CDR3: CASSQATNEKLFF; D: NA; J: TRBJ1-4; V: TRBV4-1; size: NA
DNA: TGTGCCAGCAGCCGCACAGGGTTCTATGGCTACACCTTC; CDR3: CASSRTGFYGYTF; D: NA; J: TRBJ1-2; V: TRBV7-9; size: NA
DNA: TGCGCCAGCAGCCAAGAGGTCACCAAGAACTATGGCTACACCTTC; CDR3: CASSQEVTKNYGYTF; D: NA; J: TRBJ1-2; V: TRBV4-1; size: NA
DNA: TGCGCCAGCACGGAGGGACACGAGCAGTACTTC; CDR3: CASTEGHEQYF; D: NA; J: TRBJ2-7; V: TRBV5-1; size: NA
DNA: TGCGCCAGCAGCCCTGAGGGCTATGGCTACACCTTC; CDR3: CASSPEGYGYTF; D: NA; J: TRBJ1-2; V: TRBV4-3; size: once
DNA: TGTGCCAGCAGCCAAGGAATGGGGCTAGCGGACCGCAATGAGCAGTTCTTC; CDR3: CASSQGMGLADRNEQFF; D: TRBD2; J: TRBJ2-1; V: TRBV14; size: once
DNA: TGTGCCAGCAGCCCGGGACAGGAGTACTATGGCTACACCTTC; CDR3: CASSPGQEYYGYTF; D: TRBD1; J: TRBJ1-2; V: TRBV7-3; size: NA
DNA: TGTGCCAGTAGTCGGACTAGCGGGGGGGCCTTCGATGAGCAGTTCTTC; CDR3: CASSRTSGGAFDEQFF; D: TRBD2; J: TRBJ2-1; V: TRBV19; size: NA
DNA: TGCGCCAGCAGCCAAGTTCTACAGGCGGGTCAGCCCCAGCATTTT; CDR3: CASSQVLQAGQPQHF; D: NA; J: TRBJ1-5; V: TRBV4-1; size: NA